The entry below describes one T cell receptor (beta chain). Its antigen is as yet unknown. These data originate in a study of beta chain features in type 1 diabetes. V was trimmed by 4 bases and J by 2 bases, leaving 15 bases between them. The CDR3 is 15 residues long. Looked up from germline, CDR1 is SGHTA and CDR2 is FQGNSA. Expressed TCRB transcripts were sequenced because the isolated RNA had all been reverse transcribed beforehand. Some clones are missing from TCRdb's copy, which holds only in-frame ones; the method was immunoSEQ multiplex PCR. The sample carries 850,000 to 900,000 clones, 15% to 20% recorded once. Study-level points and caveats: It was among patients, rather than healthy donors, that naive, central memory and Treg TCRB repertoires appeared more similar. Moderately but significantly shorter TCRB CDR3s were found in Type 1 diabetes patients in all four CD4+ subsets.

The source of this sequence is a woman aged 18-29 years in good health. Sequencing was carried out using naive CD4+ T cells from blood. This chain uses TRBV7-2 with TRBJ2-7; D unclear. In nucleotides, the CDR3 is TGTGCCAGCAGCTCGTACCGGGCAAGGCCCTACGAGCAGTACTTC. As protein: CASSSYRARPYEQYF.